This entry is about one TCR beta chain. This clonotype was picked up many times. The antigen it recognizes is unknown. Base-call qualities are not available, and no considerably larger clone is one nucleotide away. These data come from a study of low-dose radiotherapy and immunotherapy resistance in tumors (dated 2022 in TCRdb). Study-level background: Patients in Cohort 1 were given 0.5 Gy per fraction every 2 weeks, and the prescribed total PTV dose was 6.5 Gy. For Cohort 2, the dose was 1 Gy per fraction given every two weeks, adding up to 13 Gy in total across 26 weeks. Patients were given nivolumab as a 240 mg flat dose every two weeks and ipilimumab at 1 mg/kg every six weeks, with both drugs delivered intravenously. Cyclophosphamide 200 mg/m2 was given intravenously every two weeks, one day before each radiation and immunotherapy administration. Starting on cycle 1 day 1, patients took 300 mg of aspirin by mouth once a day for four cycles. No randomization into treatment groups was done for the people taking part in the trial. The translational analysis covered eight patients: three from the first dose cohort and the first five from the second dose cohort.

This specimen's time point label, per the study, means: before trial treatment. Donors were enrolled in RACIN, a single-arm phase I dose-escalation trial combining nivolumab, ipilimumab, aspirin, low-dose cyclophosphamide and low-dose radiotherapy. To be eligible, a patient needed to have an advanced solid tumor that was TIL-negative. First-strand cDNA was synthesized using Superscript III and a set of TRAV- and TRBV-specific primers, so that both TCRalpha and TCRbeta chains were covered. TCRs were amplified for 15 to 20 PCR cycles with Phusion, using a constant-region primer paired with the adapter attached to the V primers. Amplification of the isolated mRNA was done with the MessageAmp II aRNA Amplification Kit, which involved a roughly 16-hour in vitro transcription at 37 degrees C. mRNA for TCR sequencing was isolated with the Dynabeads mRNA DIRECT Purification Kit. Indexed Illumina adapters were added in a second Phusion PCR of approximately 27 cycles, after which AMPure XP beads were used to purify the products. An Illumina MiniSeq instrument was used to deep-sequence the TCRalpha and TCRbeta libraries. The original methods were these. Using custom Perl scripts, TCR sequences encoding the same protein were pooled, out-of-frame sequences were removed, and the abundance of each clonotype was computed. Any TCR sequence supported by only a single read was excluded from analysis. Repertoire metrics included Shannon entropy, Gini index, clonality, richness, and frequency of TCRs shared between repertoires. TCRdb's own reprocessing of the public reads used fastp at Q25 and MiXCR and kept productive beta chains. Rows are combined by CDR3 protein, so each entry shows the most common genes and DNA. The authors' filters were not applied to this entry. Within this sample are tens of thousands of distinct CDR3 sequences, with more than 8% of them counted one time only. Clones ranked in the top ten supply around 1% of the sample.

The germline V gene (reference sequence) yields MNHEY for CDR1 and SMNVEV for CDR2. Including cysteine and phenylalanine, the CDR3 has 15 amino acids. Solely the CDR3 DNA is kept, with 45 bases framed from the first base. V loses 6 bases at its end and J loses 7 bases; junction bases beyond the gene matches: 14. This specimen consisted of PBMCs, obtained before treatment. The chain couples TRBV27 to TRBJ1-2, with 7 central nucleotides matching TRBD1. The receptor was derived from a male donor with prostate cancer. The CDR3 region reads CASSRGTASFFGYTF. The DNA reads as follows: TGTGCCAGCAGCCGAGGGACAGCCTCCTTCTTTGGCTACACCTTC.